Shown below are 10 T cell receptor beta chains from a single sample sequenced in a study of blood T cell repertoires in COVID-19. Sequenced by immunoSEQ multiplex PCR; TCRdb stores in-frame clones only, minus some. The sample consists of 350,000 to 450,000 clones, 75% to 90% of them appearing once. The sample consisted of PBMCs or T cells enriched from blood (not recorded which). These receptors originate from a man in his thirties or forties who had recovered from COVID-19.

The chain joins TRBV4-1 to TRBJ1-2; possible D gene TRBD1, 5 bases. The germline V gene encodes CDR1 MGHRA and CDR2 YSYEKL. V was trimmed by 4 bases and J by 5 bases, leaving 14 bases between them. The CDR3 is made up of 14 amino acids. This CDR3 is CASSPRQREYGYTF. The CDR3 DNA reads as TGCGCCAGCAGCCCCAGACAGCGAGAGTATGGCTACACCTTC.

This clone was observed a few times. V gene TRBV10-2 combines with J gene TRBJ1-5; D unresolved. CDR3 size: 12 residues. V lost 4 bases and J 4 bases, leaving 5 bases between the germline ends. Germline-derived CDR1 and CDR2 are WSHSY and SAAADI. The CDR3 region has the DNA TGCGCCAGCAGTGGTACAAATCAGCCCCAGCATTTT. It encodes CASSGTNQPQHF.

V is TRBV30 and J is TRBJ2-7; possible D gene TRBD1, 8 bases. V was cut by 0 bases and J by 4 bases, with 13 bases left in between. Germline loops: CDR1 GTSNPN, CDR2 SVGIG (reference sequence). The CDR3 runs 14 residues. The CDR3 bases are TGTGCCTGGAGTGTACAGGGGGAGGGGTACGAGCAGTACTTC. Translation: CAWSVQGEGYEQYF.

V gene TRBV9 combines with J gene TRBJ2-5, with 7 bases fitting TRBD2. Per germline, CDR1 SGDLS and CDR2 YYNGEE. This CDR3 region has 15 residues. V shed 2 bases, J shed 4 bases, and the junction held 8 bases outside the gene matches. Here the CDR3 DNA reads TGTGCCAGCAGCGTGGGACTGGGGGGGACAGAGACCCAGTACTTC. Translated: CASSVGLGGTETQYF.

This chain links TRBV2 with TRBJ1-3, with D maybe TRBD1 (6 bases). The V gene's germline CDR1 is SNHLY and CDR2 FYNNEI. CDR3 size: 15 residues. Trimming pared 6 bases from V and 2 bases from J, leaving 14 bases between. CDR3 sequence: CASSQTGATGNTIYF. DNA of the CDR3: TGTGCCAGCAGCCAGACAGGCGCGACTGGAAACACCATATATTTT.

The chain employs TRBV28 and TRBJ1-5; the match to TRBD1 covers 8 bases. The V and J ends lost 5 bases and 4 bases, in that order; junction bases with no gene match: 7. Germline CDR1 is MDHEN and CDR2 is SYDVKM. The CDR3 is 15 amino acids. For the CDR3, the DNA is TGTGCCAGCAGTCCCCGGGACAGGAGAAATCAGCCCCAGCATTTT. Translating it yields CASSPRDRRNQPQHF.

The chain has TRBV19 and TRBJ2-5, with no clear D. The germline gives CDR1 LNHDA, CDR2 SQIVND (reference sequence). The length of the CDR3 is 14 residues. V was clipped by 3 bases and J by 0 bases, with 8 bases between them. CDR3 amino acids: CASSISNYQETQYF. The CDR3, as DNA: TGTGCCAGTAGTATCTCCAACTACCAAGAGACCCAGTACTTC.

V and J are TRBV3-1 (or the pseudogene TRBV3-2) and TRBJ2-5; 9 bases are a match to TRBD2. The trim removed 6 bases at V and 3 bases at J, leaving 5 bases unmatched. CDR3 length equals 14 residues. CDR1 is LGHDT and CDR2 is YNNKEL in the germline V gene (reference sequence). Here the CDR3 DNA reads TGTGCCAGCAGTTTAGCGGGAGTGGAAGAGACCCAGTACTTC. Amino acids: CASSLAGVEETQYF.

V is TRBV21-1 and J is TRBJ1-4; TRBD1, the D gene given by the table, was not confirmed from the DNA. TRBV21-1 has pseudogene status. This CDR3 comprises 18 residues. The CDR3, as DNA: TGTGCCAGCCGCCCTCCCTCCGGGACAGGGGGGATTAATGAAAAACTGTTTTTT. This sequence encodes CASRPPSGTGGINEKLFF.

The chain couples TRBV3-1 (or the pseudogene TRBV3-2) to TRBJ1-2; no reliable D call. CDR1 LGHDT and CDR2 YNNKEL come from the germline V gene (reference sequence). This CDR3 has 15 amino acids. Between the trimmed V and J ends, which lost 0 bases and 2 bases, there was a span of 10 bases. In DNA form, the CDR3 reads TGTGCCAGCAGCCAAGATCGGGAGGGAAACTATGGCTACACCTTC. This codes for CASSQDREGNYGYTF.